The 30 T cell receptor beta chains below come from one sample, sequenced in a study of human T cells and chemical hapten exposure. TCRdb fed the RACE reads into MiXCR, producing one record per CDR3 protein. Altogether about 80,000 distinct CDR3 sequences are present, 7% to 9.5% being singletons, with the ten largest covering around 1.7%. Time point specified: healthy volunteer bleed at 6 weeks. Total RNA extraction was carried out from unfractionated whole blood. Material for sequencing was whole blood. All receptors derive from a female donor in good health. Some clones in this sample may be carry-over from other donors' samples.

The V call is TRBV29-1, the J call TRBJ2-3, with D possibly being TRBD1 (5 bases). This CDR3 is built from 16 residues. Germline V gives CDR1 SQVTM, CDR2 ANQGSEA. Trimming removed 6 bases from V and 6 bases from J, with 25 bases in between. This chain's CDR3 is CSVESGANKVVDTQYF. The CDR3 DNA reads as TGCAGCGTGGAGTCTGGGGCTAATAAAGTAGTGGATACGCAGTATTTT.

This clonotype was counted many times. The chain combines TRBV4-2 with TRBJ2-7, with TRBD1 as a possible D gene (6 bases). CDR3 size: 16 residues. Germline V CDR1 and CDR2: LGHNA, YNFKEQ. V was trimmed by 4 bases and J by 0 bases, leaving 16 bases between them. The CDR3 reads CASSLQGGFLSYEQYF. Written as DNA, the CDR3 is TGTGCCAGCAGCCTCCAAGGGGGTTTTCTCTCCTACGAGCAGTACTTC.

The chain carries TRBV27 and TRBJ1-2; tentatively, D is TRBD1 (5 bases). CDR1 and CDR2 from the germline V gene are MNHEY and SMNVEV (reference sequence). This CDR3 contains 12 residues. V was shortened by 9 bases and J by 5 bases, with 13 bases between the two germline ends. The CDR3 DNA follows: TGTGCCAGTTATAGGGGTGATTATGGCTACACCTTC. It encodes CASYRGDYGYTF.

This clonotype occurred a few times. The chain employs TRBV7-2 and TRBJ1-1, with 8 bases matching TRBD1. The germline V gene encodes CDR1 SGHTA and CDR2 FQGNSA. This CDR3 is built from 14 residues. V was clipped by 5 bases and J by 4 bases; unmatched bases: 6. The CDR3 region has the DNA TGTGCCAGCAGCCGTGGACAGGGCAGCACTGAAGCTTTCTTT. Amino acid sequence: CASSRGQGSTEAFF. Full variable domain (outside the CDR3, taken from reference TRBV7-2 and TRBJ1-1): GAGVSQSPSNKVTEKGKDVELRCDPISGHTALYWYRQSLGQGLEFLIYFQGNSAPDKSGLPSDRFSAERTGGSVSTLTIQRTQQEDSAVYLCASSRGQGSTEAFFGQGTRLTVV.

This clonotype came up a few times. The CDR3 reads CASRQETGVQHF. As DNA, the CDR3 is TGTGCCAGCAGGCAAGAGACAGGGGTTCAGCATTTT. The V gene is TRBV2, the J gene TRBJ1-5; 8 bases align to TRBD1. Per germline, CDR1 SNHLY and CDR2 FYNNEI. V lost 6 bases and J lost 13; bases outside the gene matches: 8. CDR3 size: 12 residues.

In its sample, this clonotype was seen many times. V is TRBV5-1 and J is TRBJ2-3; 7 bases map to TRBD2. Germline loops: CDR1 SGHRS, CDR2 YFSETQ. The length of the CDR3 is 14 residues. Unmatched junction bases numbered 8, after V lost 4 bases and J lost 6 bases. CDR3 amino acids: CASSTSGAQDTQYF. CDR3 DNA sequence: TGCGCCAGCAGCACGAGCGGGGCACAGGATACGCAGTATTTT.

V and J are TRBV29-1 and TRBJ2-1; 9 bases are shared with TRBD2. The CDR3 is made up of 14 amino acids. Germline values: CDR1 SQVTM, CDR2 ANQGSEA. V gave up 6 bases and J gave up 5 bases; unmatched junction bases: 8. CDR3 residues: CSVAARGGNNEQFF. Here the CDR3 DNA reads TGCAGCGTGGCCGCGCGGGGGGGAAACAATGAGCAGTTCTTC.

There are a few counts of this clonotype. The J gene is TRBJ1-1, the V gene TRBV5-1; tentative D call: TRBD1 (6 bases). The germline gives CDR1 SGHRS, CDR2 YFSETQ. V was cut by 4 bases and J by 5 bases, with 9 bases left in between. This CDR3 region has 12 residues. CDR3 residues: CASSTQGTEAFF. The CDR3 DNA is TGCGCCAGCAGCACACAGGGAACTGAAGCTTTCTTT.

This clonotype was seen ten or more times. V usage is TRBV11-3 and J usage is TRBJ1-3; 7 positions match TRBD1. This CDR3 has 16 amino acids. Germline V gene sequence: CDR1 SGHNT, CDR2 YENEEA. After removal of 5 bases from V and 4 bases from J, the junction contained 11 bases not matched to a gene. The CDR3 spells CASSPSPRGSGNTIYF. The CDR3 DNA is TGTGCCAGCAGCCCCAGTCCCAGGGGGTCAGGAAACACCATATATTTT.

This clonotype has at least ten counts. The chain carries TRBV20-1 and TRBJ1-6; TRBD1 is a possible D gene (6 bases). Germline V gene sequence: CDR1 DFQATT, CDR2 SNEGSKA (reference sequence). Trimming cost V 3 bases and J 0 bases, with 9 bases left between them. The CDR3 sequence is 15 residues long. Here the CDR3 reads CSASRGSSYNSPLHF. CDR3 coding DNA: TGCAGTGCTAGTAGGGGGTCCTCCTATAATTCACCCCTCCACTTT.

The chain couples TRBV7-3 to TRBJ1-1; 7 nucleotides match TRBD1. The CDR3 is 17 amino acids. The V segment lost 5 bases and the J segment 0 bases; nucleotides outside the gene matches: 12. Germline V CDR1 and CDR2: SGHTA, FQGTGA. This chain's CDR3 is CASSPIGQDPMNTEAFF. The CDR3 DNA sequence: TGTGCCAGCAGCCCAATCGGACAGGACCCTATGAACACTGAAGCTTTCTTT. The complete variable domain, with remaining parts taken from reference TRBV7-3 and TRBJ1-1, reads GAGVSQTPSNKVTEKGKYVELRCDPISGHTALYWYRQSLGQGPEFLIYFQGTGAADDSGLPNDRFFAVRPEGSVSTLKIQRTERGDSAVYLCASSPIGQDPMNTEAFFGQGTRLTVV.

This clonotype was detected only a few times. CDR3 sequence reads: CASSLDRATYEQYF. CDR3 in DNA: TGTGCCAGCAGCTTGGACAGGGCCACCTACGAGCAGTACTTC. The chain combines TRBV5-6 with TRBJ2-7; possible D gene TRBD1, 6 bases. Germline V CDR1 and CDR2: SGHDT, YYEEEE. This CDR3 spans 14 amino acids. V lost 0 bases to trimming and J lost 2 bases, with 9 bases between them.

The chain couples TRBV4-2 to TRBJ2-7; D gene unclear. Germline CDR1 is LGHNA and CDR2 is YNFKEQ. The V end was cut by 1 base, the J end by 6 bases, with 7 bases between. CDR3 length: 12 amino acids. CDR3 region: CASSQGGGEQYF. CDR3 in DNA: TGTGCCAGCAGCCAAGGAGGCGGCGAGCAGTACTTC.

This clonotype was picked up many times. This chain links TRBV19 with TRBJ1-2; perhaps TRBD1 as D (5 bases). V was shortened by 5 bases and J by 4 bases, with 23 bases between the two germline ends. The CDR3 consists of 17 residues. The germline CDR1 and CDR2 sequences are LNHDA and SQIVND (reference sequence). Here the CDR3 reads CASSVRGLPQGGYGYTF. CDR3 DNA sequence: TGTGCCAGTAGTGTTCGAGGCCTCCCTCAGGGAGGCTATGGCTACACCTTC.

This clonotype was observed at least ten times. CDR3 residues: CASSEVESPLHF. The DNA for the CDR3 is TGTGCCAGCAGCGAGGTGGAATCACCCCTCCACTTT. The rearrangement links TRBV2 to TRBJ1-6, with D unresolved. Trimming removed 6 bases from V and 10 bases from J, with 10 bases in between. Germline-derived CDR1 and CDR2 are SNHLY and FYNNEI. The CDR3 has 12 residues.

This clonotype was counted between two and nine times. The junction departs from the called germline gene at one end, perhaps through a read error. The rearrangement links TRBV13 to TRBJ2-1; D is possibly TRBD1 (5 bases). CDR1 is PRHDT, CDR2 FYEKMQ, per germline (reference sequence). The CDR3 has 14 residues. CDR3 bases: TGTGCCAGCAGCCTAGGACACATTTACAATGAGCAGTTCTTC. This gives the protein CASSLGHIYNEQFF.

This clonotype was observed a handful of times. The rearrangement uses TRBV12-3 or TRBV12-4 and TRBJ1-2; D is uncertain. The CDR3 totals 12 residues. Trimming took 8 bases from V and 3 from J, leaving 10 bases between them. In DNA form, the CDR3 reads TGTGCCAGCCGACGGCGCGACTATGGCTACACCTTC. Its protein product is CASRRRDYGYTF.

The V call is TRBV20-1, the J call TRBJ1-2; D unclear. The germline V gene encodes CDR1 DFQATT and CDR2 SNEGSKA (reference sequence). This CDR3 spans 14 amino acids. V was shortened by 2 bases and J by 3 bases, with 13 bases between the two germline ends. CDR3 sequence reads: CSARREGGHYGYTF. The DNA for the CDR3 is TGCAGTGCTAGAAGAGAGGGAGGTCACTATGGCTACACCTTC.

This clonotype showed up many times. CDR3 sequence: CSARRGHNTGELFF. For the CDR3, the DNA is TGCAGTGCTAGACGGGGACATAACACCGGGGAGCTGTTTTTT. The gene calls are TRBV20-1 and TRBJ2-2; possible D gene TRBD1, 6 bases. The CDR3 has 14 residues. Trimming removed 2 bases from V and 2 bases from J, with 9 bases in between. Germline CDR1 is DFQATT and CDR2 is SNEGSKA (reference sequence).

This chain uses TRBV2 with TRBJ2-6, with D hard to call. The ends were cut back, 11 bases at V and 0 bases at J, with 14 bases in the middle. The CDR3 covers 15 residues. Looked up from germline, CDR1 is SNHLY and CDR2 is FYNNEI. The CDR3 bases are TGTGCCGTGGAACGCAGTACCTCTGGGGCCAACGTCCTGACTTTC. As protein: CAVERSTSGANVLTF.

J is TRBJ2-7 and V is TRBV20-1, with D perhaps TRBD2 (7 bases). This CDR3 is built from 12 residues. CDR1 is DFQATT, CDR2 SNEGSKA, per germline (reference sequence). CDR3 amino acids: CSAPGGPYEQYF. The CDR3 nucleotides read TGCTCCGCCCCCGGGGGGCCCTACGAGCAGTACTTC.

The V gene is TRBV15, the J gene TRBJ2-2; TRBD2 might be the D (5 bases). Germline CDR1 reads LNHNV; CDR2 reads YYDKDF (reference sequence). Between the trimmed V and J ends, which lost 0 bases and 6 bases, there was a span of 17 bases. The CDR3 is 17 residues long. The CDR3 protein is CATSRDKGVPSAGELFF. For the CDR3, the DNA is TGTGCCACCAGCAGAGATAAGGGAGTCCCGTCCGCCGGGGAGCTGTTTTTT.

The V call is TRBV3-1, the J call TRBJ2-7; 8 positions match TRBD2. Losses at the gene ends were 2 bases for V and 0 bases for J; bases not matched to a gene: 6. CDR1 is LGHDT, CDR2 YNNKEL, per germline (reference sequence). The CDR3 length is 16 residues. The CDR3 sequence is CASSQLGGGTSYEQYF. The CDR3 bases are TGTGCCAGCAGCCAATTGGGCGGGGGGACCTCCTACGAGCAGTACTTC.

In its sample, this clonotype was seen a few times. This chain links TRBV4-2 with TRBJ1-2, with 7 nucleotides matching TRBD1. The junction had 10 bases not matched to a gene; V was cut back by 1 base and J by 2 bases. Germline V gene sequence: CDR1 LGHNA, CDR2 YNFKEQ. CDR3 length: 17 residues. CDR3 sequence: CASSQAVSGTANYGYTF. CDR3 sequence (DNA): TGTGCCAGCAGCCAAGCGGTATCCGGGACAGCGAACTATGGCTACACCTTC.

V is TRBV7-2 and J is TRBJ2-7; D ambiguous. Germline loops: CDR1 SGHTA, CDR2 FQGNSA. This CDR3 spans 15 amino acids. Trimming stripped 1 base from V and 0 bases from J, with 10 bases between. The CDR3 DNA sequence: TGTGCCAGCAGCTTAGTCCTAGGCCCCTCCTACGAGCAGTACTTC. This encodes CASSLVLGPSYEQYF. The full variable domain, rest sourced from reference TRBV7-2 and TRBJ2-7, is GAGVSQSPSNKVTEKGKDVELRCDPISGHTALYWYRQSLGQGLEFLIYFQGNSAPDKSGLPSDRFSAERTGGSVSTLTIQRTQQEDSAVYLCASSLVLGPSYEQYFGPGTRLTVT.

This clonotype was picked up many times. This rearrangement joins TRBV7-2 to TRBJ2-5; 8 bases align to TRBD2. The germline CDR1 and CDR2 sequences are SGHTA and FQGNSA. V shed 4 bases, J shed 0 bases, and the junction held 7 bases outside the gene matches. This CDR3 has 16 residues. CDR3 sequence reads: CASSSDSGVNQETQYF. Written as DNA, the CDR3 is TGTGCCAGCAGCTCCGATAGCGGGGTCAACCAAGAGACCCAGTACTTC.

This clonotype was observed a few times. The chain carries TRBV5-6 and TRBJ1-1, with D unclear. The CDR3 is 16 residues long. Germline loops: CDR1 SGHDT, CDR2 YYEEEE. V was cut by 1 base and J by 3 bases, with 16 bases left in between. As DNA, the CDR3 is TGTGCCAGCAGCTTGCCGCACCACACACGATACACTGAAGCTTTCTTT. This encodes CASSLPHHTRYTEAFF.

The gene calls are TRBV12-3 or TRBV12-4 and TRBJ1-2; possible D gene TRBD1, 6 bases. V lost 6 bases and J lost 3, with 11 bases in between. The CDR3 is made up of 13 amino acids. The CDR3 nucleotides read TGTGCCAGCAGCGGGGGGGCGGACTATGGCTACACCTTC. Translating gives CASSGGADYGYTF.

This clonotype was seen only a few times. The V and J genes are TRBV12-3 or TRBV12-4 and TRBJ1-4, with a weak D call TRBD1 (6 bases). Trimming removed 5 bases at V and 8 bases at J, with 12 bases between. This CDR3 spans 13 amino acids. The CDR3 nucleotides are TGTGCCAGCAGTGATACCAGGGGAGAAAAACTGTTTTTT. Its protein product is CASSDTRGEKLFF.

The chain joins TRBV3-1 to TRBJ1-5; possible D gene TRBD1, 5 bases. The CDR3 is 14 residues long. Trimming removed 5 bases at V and 2 bases at J, with 10 bases between. Germline V gene data show CDR1 as LGHDT and CDR2 as YNNKEL (reference sequence). The chain's CDR3 is CASSNQGGNQPQHF. The CDR3, as DNA: TGTGCCAGCAGCAATCAGGGAGGCAATCAGCCCCAGCATTTT.